This TCR beta chain was sequenced for a study of blood T cell repertoires in COVID-19 (dated by TCRdb to about 2020). Concerning the study at large: The collaborator samples originated in the United States, Italy and Spain and spanned the acute and convalescent phases of COVID-19. The material from the prospective study consisted of cDNA or gDNA derived from T cells, B-cell-depleted T cells, or PBMCs. Subjects who had been exposed to COVID-19, were actively infected with it, or had recovered from it provided the deeply sampled blood TCRbeta repertoires that made up the dataset. The repertoires were made available in a free public database intended to serve as a resource for research on the immune response to SARS-CoV-2. The samples were drawn from the first 160 participants of the ongoing ImmuneRACE study and from over 950 subjects provided by 6 global collaborators. The sample metadata nearly always contained a de-identified subject ID, COVID-19 status, age in years and sex. Where HLA class I and class II types were available, the types were taken from metadata supplied by the sample provider, not from assay-based typing. Broader findings and caveats from the paper: The amount of clinical and demographic metadata varied by source and participant and was provided uncurated.

TCRbeta CDR3 regions were amplified from genomic DNA by means of the immunoSEQ Assay, a bias-controlled multiplex PCR. Under the source paper's analysis protocol: The number of nucleated cells in each sample was estimated by amplification of reference gene primers within the assay. Sequence reads were collapsed and filtered to measure the absolute abundance of every unique TCRbeta CDR3 rearrangement. For each sample, productive Simpson clonality was calculated as the square root of Simpson's diversity index over productive rearrangements. In TCRdb, the immuneACCESS table is reduced to in-frame sequences with V and J assigned. These tables do not hold every clone; where another copy was compared, an unresolved V gene accounts for under half, and the others remain unexplained. V, J and clone size are those of that table, while D and trimming were read from the DNA. This sample has 100,000 to 120,000 clones in its table, and 81% of those were observed once. The ten most abundant clones make up less than 45% of the sample.

The V and J ends are trimmed by 4 bases and 2 bases, leaving 15 bases between them. The CDR1 and CDR2 encoded by the germline V gene are MDHEN and SYDVKM. The CDR3 contains 15 residues, cysteine and phenylalanine counted. The kept DNA is CDR3 alone, 45 bases in frame from the first base. Whole blood was collected in K2EDTA tubes by collaborating institutions according to the institutions' own protocols. For TCRbeta analysis, collaborators shipped samples in one of three forms: frozen whole blood, isolated PBMCs, or DNA extracted from either of those sample types. About this clone itself: Its antigen specificity is not known. Base-call qualities are not available, and no considerably larger clone is one nucleotide away.

The TCR comes from an elderly man with acute or convalescent COVID-19. Sequences were obtained from peripheral blood. The chain couples TRBV28 to TRBJ2-7; the D gene cannot be named for sure. The bases read TGTGCCAGCAGTTACCCGTACAGAGCCACCTACGAGCAGTACTTC. Its protein reads: CASSYPYRATYEQYF.